This T cell receptor (beta chain) appears in the sequencing data of a study of regulatory T cells in long-lasting Graves disease. Overall study results and limits: No thyroid tissue was studied; the work used peripheral blood only. For persistent Graves' patients, TCR diversity was lower than for newly diagnosed ones.

Combining iRepertoire HTBI primers with Arm-PCR of CDR3 regions, the authors built TCR beta libraries. TCRdb itself ran the multiplex PCR reads through MiXCR, one entry per CDR3 protein. In the table there are over 450,000 distinct CDR3 sequences, about 12% of which are singletons. This clonotype was found many times. Antigen specificity is unknown. This sample's time point: newly diagnosed GD, antithyroid drugs for less than 3 months. The TCR library used RNA extracted from PBMCs. The V gene lost 5 bases and the J gene lost 2 bases, with 16 bases spanning the gap. CDR1 and CDR2 (germline): SGHTA, FQGNSA. This CDR3 region has 16 residues. This sample also appeared in a second study, on T cells in Graves' hyperthyroidism and ophthalmopathy.

This chain links TRBV7-2 with TRBJ1-3; D perhaps matches TRBD1 (6 bases). This TCR was recovered from a woman aged 30 to 39 with Graves disease. The sequenced sample was peripheral blood mononuclear cells (PBMCs), obtained at new diagnosis, from a patient treated with antithyroid drugs. The chain's CDR3 is CASSLQPSGAGNTIYF. CDR3 nucleotide sequence: TGTGCCAGCAGCCTTCAACCCTCAGGGGCTGGAAACACCATATATTTT.